One sample yielded the 32 T cell receptor beta chains listed below, sequenced in a study of shared clonotypes between healthy human individuals. The repertoire was sequenced with immunoSEQ multiplex PCR; TCRdb's copy has only in-frame clones and lacks some. The data show 1.5 million to 2.5 million clones, approximately 95% seen once. The naive CD8 subset, CD45RO-negative cells positively selected for CCR7, excluded terminally differentiated effector memory CD45RA+ cells. Sequences were obtained from naive CD8+ T cells sorted from blood. Every receptor here comes from a young man in good health.

The V and J genes are TRBV6-1 and TRBJ2-7; TRBD1 agrees at 8 bases. The V gene end was trimmed by 2 bases and the J gene end by 4 bases; junction bases not matched to a gene: 7. The germline gives CDR1 MNHNS, CDR2 SASEGT. The length of the CDR3 is 15 residues. CDR3 nucleotide sequence: TGTGCCAGCAGTGAAACCGGGACAGGTCTGTACGAGCAGTACTTC. Translating gives CASSETGTGLYEQYF.

This clone was recorded only once. The chain is built from TRBV2 and TRBJ1-1; 8 bases match TRBD1. V lost 0 bases and J lost 2; bases outside the gene matches: 2. CDR1 SNHLY and CDR2 FYNNEI come from the germline V gene. CDR3 length: 15 residues. The CDR3 reads CASSEARGPNTEAFF. The CDR3 DNA reads TGTGCCAGCAGTGAAGCCAGGGGGCCAAACACTGAAGCTTTCTTT.

The rearrangement uses TRBV27 and TRBJ1-5; the match to TRBD1 covers 7 bases. The V segment lost 0 bases and the J segment 1 base; nucleotides outside the gene matches: 3. The length of the CDR3 is 16 residues. Per germline, CDR1 MNHEY and CDR2 SMNVEV (reference sequence). The CDR3 DNA sequence: TGTGCCAGCAGTTTATCGACAGGGTCCAGCAATCAGCCCCAGCATTTT. It is translated as CASSLSTGSSNQPQHF.

The chain couples TRBV27 to TRBJ2-7; D possibly corresponds to TRBD1 (5 bases). Germline V gives CDR1 MNHEY, CDR2 SMNVEV (reference sequence). The CDR3 is 13 amino acids. V lost 5 bases and J 0 bases, leaving 8 bases between the germline ends. This CDR3 reads CASSPRVSYEQYF. The CDR3 DNA reads TGTGCCAGCAGTCCCAGGGTCTCCTACGAGCAGTACTTC.

The chain couples TRBV7-9 to TRBJ2-5; D remains ambiguous. V was clipped by 4 bases and J by 4 bases, with 7 bases between them. This CDR3 has 12 amino acids. Germline V gene data show CDR1 as SEHNR and CDR2 as FQNEAQ (reference sequence). The CDR3 protein is CASSYGIETQYF. The CDR3 region has the DNA TGTGCCAGCAGCTACGGTATAGAGACCCAGTACTTC.

This chain links TRBV9 with TRBJ1-2; D is uncertain. V shed 0 bases and J shed 4 bases, with 13 bases lying between them. This CDR3 spans 15 amino acids. Per germline, CDR1 SGDLS and CDR2 YYNGEE. CDR3 residues: CASSVEGGSSYGYTF. The CDR3 nucleotides are TGTGCCAGCAGCGTAGAAGGCGGGAGCTCCTATGGCTACACCTTC.

The rearrangement uses TRBV5-4 and TRBJ2-7, with D possibly TRBD2 on 5 matching bases. The V gene's germline CDR1 is SGHNT and CDR2 YYREEE (reference sequence). V lost 2 bases to trimming and J lost 4 bases, with 16 bases between them. This CDR3 spans 15 amino acids. The CDR3 sequence: CASSFMGAAFYEQYF. CDR3 in DNA: TGTGCCAGCAGCTTTATGGGAGCGGCATTTTACGAGCAGTACTTC.

The rearrangement links TRBV5-6 to TRBJ2-3; D not certain. The CDR3 runs to 15 residues. Germline V gives CDR1 SGHDT, CDR2 YYEEEE. Trimming left V 0 bases short and J 5 bases short, with 13 bases between. In DNA form, the CDR3 reads TGTGCCAGCAGCTTGGACATGTCTGGTCGAGATACGCAGTATTTT. The encoded protein is CASSLDMSGRDTQYF.

V and J are TRBV6-4 and TRBJ2-7; 8 bases fit TRBD1. The length of the CDR3 is 14 residues. Germline V gene sequence: CDR1 MRHNA, CDR2 SNTAGT. With V trimmed by 5 bases and J by 5 bases, 8 bases remained unmatched. CDR3 DNA sequence: TGTGCCAGCAGTCGATACAGGGGGATGAACGAGCAGTACTTC. Translated, it gives CASSRYRGMNEQYF.

The rearrangement uses TRBV9 and TRBJ2-3, with TRBD1 identical over 9 bases. Trimming removed 4 bases from V and 5 bases from J; junction bases left unmatched: 8. This CDR3 is built from 15 residues. From germline, CDR1 is SGDLS and CDR2 YYNGEE. The DNA for the CDR3 is TGTGCCAGCAGCTTATACGGACAGGGGAAAGATACGCAGTATTTT. This codes for CASSLYGQGKDTQYF.

With respect to this clone: The same CDR3 is also encoded by other DNA sequences in this sample. The chain uses TRBV6-5 and TRBJ1-1; no clear D. Germline loops: CDR1 MNHEY, CDR2 SVGAGI. The CDR3 is made up of 14 amino acids. V dropped 0 bases and J dropped 0 bases, with 5 bases sitting between them. DNA for the CDR3: TGTGCCAGCAGTTACTCTGTAATGAACACTGAAGCTTTCTTT. This sequence encodes CASSYSVMNTEAFF.

The V call is TRBV6-5, the J call TRBJ2-3; 7 nucleotides line up with TRBD2. The V and J ends lost 6 bases and 0 bases, in that order; junction bases with no gene match: 3. The germline gives CDR1 MNHEY, CDR2 SVGAGI. The CDR3 has 14 amino acids. The CDR3 sequence is CASRGGDSTDTQYF. Written as DNA, the CDR3 is TGTGCCAGCAGGGGGGGGGATAGCACAGATACGCAGTATTTT.

This clone has just one count. The CDR3 bases are TGTGCCAGCAGTTTACAGGGGGCGGAGTACGAGCAGTACTTC. Protein product: CASSLQGAEYEQYF. V and J are TRBV7-8 and TRBJ2-7, with 9 nucleotides matching TRBD1. Trimming cost V 6 bases and J 4 bases; bases outside gene matches: 7. There are 14 residues in the CDR3. Germline CDR1 reads SGHVS; CDR2 reads FQNEAQ.

The genes are TRBV30 and TRBJ2-7; no reliable D call. The DNA matches TRBJ2-1 better at its end, which makes the J call doubtful. Germline lookup yields CDR1 GTSNPN and CDR2 SVGIG (reference sequence). CDR3 length: 10 amino acids. This CDR3 is CAWVNNEQFF. CDR3 nucleotides: TGTGCCTGGGTGAACAATGAGCAGTTCTTC.

V and J are TRBV27 and TRBJ2-7; 8 bases align to TRBD1. After removal of 5 bases from V and 6 bases from J, the junction contained 9 bases not matched to a gene. Germline V CDR1 and CDR2: MNHEY, SMNVEV (reference sequence). The CDR3 length is 14 residues. CDR3 nucleotide sequence: TGTGCCAGCAGTCCACTCCTCACAGGGGGCGAGCAGTACTTC. Residues: CASSPLLTGGEQYF.

This rearrangement joins TRBV7-9 to TRBJ2-1; 11 bases agree with TRBD2. The trim removed 5 bases at V and 13 bases at J, leaving 13 bases unmatched. This CDR3 has 15 amino acids. Germline V CDR1 and CDR2: SEHNR, FQNEAQ (reference sequence). In nucleotides, the CDR3 is TGTGCCAGCAGCAAAACTAGCGGGGGCCAGATGCGACAGTTCTTC. It specifies CASSKTSGGQMRQFF.

The V gene is TRBV9, the J gene TRBJ2-5, with TRBD2 matching 11 bases. Germline V gene data show CDR1 as SGDLS and CDR2 as YYNGEE. V shed 0 bases and J 9 bases; nucleotides not matched to a gene: 10. The CDR3 totals 16 residues. The CDR3 DNA follows: TGTGCCAGCAGCGTAGCTCGGCTAGCGGGGGGCGAGGCCCAGTACTTC. As protein: CASSVARLAGGEAQYF.

V gene TRBV6-5 combines with J gene TRBJ2-5, with D perhaps assigned TRBD1 or TRBD2 (5 bases each). V was cut by 5 bases and J by 5 bases, with 12 bases left in between. CDR1 MNHEY and CDR2 SVGAGI come from the germline V gene. This CDR3 region has 13 residues. CDR3 loop: CASSPRGLETQYF. CDR3 in DNA: TGTGCCAGCAGTCCCCGGGGCCTGGAGACCCAGTACTTC.

This chain connects TRBV11-2 to TRBJ2-5; 7 bases are a match to TRBD1. CDR3 length: 16 residues. The germline V gene encodes CDR1 SGHAT and CDR2 FQNNGV. With 5 bases clipped from V and 4 bases from J, the junction kept 13 bases outside the gene matches. The CDR3 is CASSPSKGAGGETQYF. The CDR3 region has the DNA TGTGCCAGCAGCCCAAGCAAGGGGGCCGGAGGAGAGACCCAGTACTTC.

The J gene is TRBJ2-2, the V gene TRBV4-2, with D perhaps TRBD2 (7 bases). Trimming removed 4 bases from V and 11 bases from J, with 14 bases in between. This CDR3 has 13 residues. Germline V gene data show CDR1 as LGHNA and CDR2 as YNFKEQ. The CDR3, as DNA: TGTGCCAGCAGCCCGCCGGGGGGCTTCGAGCTGTTTTTT. This encodes CASSPPGGFELFF.

The chain carries TRBV5-1 and TRBJ2-7, with 7 bases fitting TRBD1. Germline V gene data show CDR1 as SGHRS and CDR2 as YFSETQ. J lost 3 bases, V lost 2 bases, and 5 bases had no gene match. The CDR3 runs to 14 residues. For the CDR3, the DNA is TGCGCCAGCAGCTTAGGGGGCGGCTACTACGAGCAGTACTTC. It encodes CASSLGGGYYEQYF.

This chain links TRBV7-9 with TRBJ1-2, with D unresolved. Per germline, CDR1 SEHNR and CDR2 FQNEAQ (reference sequence). The V end lost 5 bases, the J end lost 5 bases, and 18 bases lay between the germline ends. This CDR3 contains 15 residues. Written as DNA, the CDR3 is TGTGCCAGCAGCGCCGACCTCGGAACAAGATATGGCTACACCTTC. Protein: CASSADLGTRYGYTF.

The chain carries TRBV30 and TRBJ1-1; possibly TRBD1 for D (6 bases). The CDR3 is 12 amino acids. Looked up from germline, CDR1 is GTSNPN and CDR2 is SVGIG (reference sequence). Trimming left V 3 bases short and J 7 bases short, with 12 bases between. The chain's CDR3 is CAWSWGGLEAFF. CDR3 bases: TGTGCCTGGAGCTGGGGGGGGCTTGAAGCTTTCTTT.

Regarding this clone: Other DNA sequences in this specimen translate into the identical CDR3. The J gene is TRBJ2-7, the V gene TRBV9; perhaps TRBD1 as D (6 bases). Trimming cost V 4 bases and J 2 bases, with 10 bases left between them. The CDR3 totals 13 residues. Germline V CDR1 and CDR2: SGDLS, YYNGEE. The CDR3 DNA reads TGTGCCAGCAGCCCCCAGGGGCCCTACGAGCAGTACTTC. Translating it yields CASSPQGPYEQYF.

The chain recombines TRBV10-3 with TRBJ1-2; maybe TRBD1 (5 bases). This CDR3 spans 17 amino acids. Trimming stripped 0 bases from V and 8 bases from J, with 22 bases between. Germline V gives CDR1 ENHRY, CDR2 SYGVKD. CDR3 DNA sequence: TGTGCCATCAGTGAGTCCGAGACCGGGACCTTGGAACTAGGCTACACCTTC. It specifies CAISESETGTLELGYTF.

On this clone itself: The same CDR3 is also encoded by other DNA sequences in this sample. V usage is TRBV30 and J usage is TRBJ2-3, with 7 bases fitting TRBD1. Germline V lookup: CDR1 GTSNPN, CDR2 SVGIG (reference sequence). This CDR3 is 14 amino acids long. The V segment lost 0 bases and the J segment 4 bases; nucleotides outside the gene matches: 4. The CDR3, as DNA: TGTGCCTGGAGTGTACAGGGGTCCGCAGATACGCAGTATTTT. Residues: CAWSVQGSADTQYF.

This chain uses TRBV5-1 with TRBJ2-2; no firm D call. Trimming stripped 3 bases from V and 7 bases from J, with 7 bases between. CDR3 size: 12 residues. Germline V gene sequence: CDR1 SGHRS, CDR2 YFSETQ. The CDR3 spells CASSWTGGELFF. The CDR3 nucleotides read TGCGCCAGCAGCTGGACGGGCGGGGAGCTGTTTTTT.

This chain links TRBV9 with TRBJ2-2; TRBD1 might be the D (6 bases). CDR3 length equals 15 residues. The germline gives CDR1 SGDLS, CDR2 YYNGEE. V shed 0 bases and J shed 7 bases, with 13 bases lying between them. CDR3 nucleotides: TGTGCCAGCAGCGTAGAAGGCAGGGGCGACGGGGAGCTGTTTTTT. This gives the protein CASSVEGRGDGELFF. Filled out from reference TRBV9 and TRBJ2-2, the complete variable domain reads DSGVTQTPKHLITATGQRVTLRCSPRSGDLSVYWYQQSLDQGLQFLIQYYNGEERAKGNILERFSAQQFPDLHSELNLSSLELGDSALYFCASSVEGRGDGELFFGEGSRLTVL.

The genes are TRBV7-9 and TRBJ2-7; D gene ambiguous. Germline CDR1 SEHNR, CDR2 FQNEAQ (reference sequence). The CDR3 has 13 residues. Trimming shortened V by 1 base and J by 6 bases, and 10 bases separated the two germline ends. Written as DNA, the CDR3 is TGTGCCAGCAGCTTAGATAGTGATTTCGAGCAGTACTTC. It is translated as CASSLDSDFEQYF. Together with reference TRBV7-9 and TRBJ2-7, the CDR3 gives the full variable domain: DTGVSQNPRHKITKRGQNVTFRCDPISEHNRLYWYRQTLGQGPEFLTYFQNEAQLEKSRLLSDRFSAERPKGSFSTLEIQRTEQGDSAMYLCASSLDSDFEQYFGPGTRLTVT.

The J gene is TRBJ2-3, the V gene TRBV5-4; a weak D match, TRBD2 (6 bases). Germline V gene sequence: CDR1 SGHNT, CDR2 YYREEE (reference sequence). The CDR3 contains 12 residues. Deletions cut 6 bases from V and 7 bases from J, with 12 bases between. The CDR3 region is CASTNAGNTQYF. CDR3 in DNA: TGTGCCAGCACGAACGCGGGAAATACGCAGTATTTT.

The J gene is TRBJ2-7, the V gene TRBV2; TRBD1 is a possible D gene (5 bases). This CDR3 has 13 residues. The germline CDR1 and CDR2 sequences are SNHLY and FYNNEI. V gave up 4 bases and J gave up 5 bases, with 12 bases separating them. The CDR3 nucleotides are TGTGCCAGCAGTGTGGCAGGGTGGGACGAGCAGTACTTC. The encoded protein is CASSVAGWDEQYF.

The gene calls are TRBV23-1 and TRBJ2-7, with 9 bases identical to TRBD1. TRBV23-1 is an open reading frame whose function is uncertain. The CDR3 extends over 15 amino acids. V dropped 2 bases and J dropped 6; count of bases not matched to a gene: 8. CDR3 DNA sequence: TGCGCCAGCAGTCAAACCGGGACAGGGTATGGCGAGCAGTACTTC. It encodes CASSQTGTGYGEQYF.